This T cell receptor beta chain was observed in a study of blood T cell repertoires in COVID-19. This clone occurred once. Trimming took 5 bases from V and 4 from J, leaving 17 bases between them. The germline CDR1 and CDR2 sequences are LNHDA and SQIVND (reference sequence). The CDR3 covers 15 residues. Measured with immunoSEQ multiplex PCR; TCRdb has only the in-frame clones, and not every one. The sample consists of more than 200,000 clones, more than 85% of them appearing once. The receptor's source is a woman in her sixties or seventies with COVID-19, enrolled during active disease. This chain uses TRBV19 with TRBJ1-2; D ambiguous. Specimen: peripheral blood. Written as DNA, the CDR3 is TGTGCCAGTAGTGTCGTGTCAACCGAGGCCTATGGCTACACCTTC. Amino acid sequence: CASSVVSTEAYGYTF.